This T cell receptor beta chain derives from a study of blood T cells in healthy people across ages. Findings and limits, study-wide: PBMCs were not sorted, which prevented a conclusive comparison of naive versus antigen-experienced cells. Expanded clonotype changes were possibly confounded by unknown donor CMV status.

This clonotype was picked up a small number of times. The antigen is unknown. Primers used in a second PCR of roughly 6 to 11 cycles were a sample-barcoded 5' primer and a J-beta primer mix. MiXCR, run by TCRdb on the 5' RACE reads, gives a single entry per CDR3 protein. The data contain approximately 800,000 distinct CDR3 sequences, approximately 59% of them singletons. Each donor gave 9 to 10 milliliters of peripheral blood. Germline V lookup: CDR1 SGHAT, CDR2 FQDESV (reference sequence). The CDR3 has 14 residues. The TCR comes from a man aged 25-40 years in good health. The J gene is TRBJ2-4, the V gene TRBV11-1; D is uncertain. The end of the DNA is better explained by TRBJ2-7, so the J call may be wrong. Specimen: blood. The CDR3 region is CASSSGPLSYEQYF. In DNA, the CDR3 is TGTGCCAGCAGTTCCGGGCCCCTGAGCTACGAGCAGTACTTC.